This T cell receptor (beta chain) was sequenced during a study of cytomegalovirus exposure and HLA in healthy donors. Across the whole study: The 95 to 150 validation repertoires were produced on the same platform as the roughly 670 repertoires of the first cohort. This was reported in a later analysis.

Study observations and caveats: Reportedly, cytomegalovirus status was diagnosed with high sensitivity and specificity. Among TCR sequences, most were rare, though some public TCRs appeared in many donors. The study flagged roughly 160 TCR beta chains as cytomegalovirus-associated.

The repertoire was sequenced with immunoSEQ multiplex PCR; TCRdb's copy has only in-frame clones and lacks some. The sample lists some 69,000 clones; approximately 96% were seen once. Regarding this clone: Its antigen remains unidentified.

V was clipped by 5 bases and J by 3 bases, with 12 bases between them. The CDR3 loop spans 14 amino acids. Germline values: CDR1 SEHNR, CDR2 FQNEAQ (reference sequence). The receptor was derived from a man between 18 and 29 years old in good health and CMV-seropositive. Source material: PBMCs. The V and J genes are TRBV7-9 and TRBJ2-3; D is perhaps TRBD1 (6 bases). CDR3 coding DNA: TGTGCCAGCAGCCGGATCCAGGGGACAGATACGCAGTATTTT. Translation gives CASSRIQGTDTQYF.